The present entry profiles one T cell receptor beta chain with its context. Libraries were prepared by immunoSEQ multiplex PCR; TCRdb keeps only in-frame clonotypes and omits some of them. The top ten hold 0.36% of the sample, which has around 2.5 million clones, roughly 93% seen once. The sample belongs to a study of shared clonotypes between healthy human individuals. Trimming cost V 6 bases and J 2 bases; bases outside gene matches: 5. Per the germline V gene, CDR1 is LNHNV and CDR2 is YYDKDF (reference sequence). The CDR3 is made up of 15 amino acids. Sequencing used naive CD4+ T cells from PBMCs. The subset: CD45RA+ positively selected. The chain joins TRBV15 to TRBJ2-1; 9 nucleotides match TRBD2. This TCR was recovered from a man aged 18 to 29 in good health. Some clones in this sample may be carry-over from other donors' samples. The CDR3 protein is CATSRRTSAYNEQFF. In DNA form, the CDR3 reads TGTGCCACCAGTAGGAGGACTAGCGCCTACAATGAGCAGTTCTTC.